This TCR beta chain was recovered during a study of blood T cell repertoires in COVID-19. Study-level background: COVID-19 samples from acute and convalescent phases originated in the United States, Italy and Spain. Sources were T cells, B-cell-depleted T cells, or PBMCs; the material itself was cDNA or gDNA.

Only one count was recorded for this clone. Trimming cost V 1 base and J 3 bases; bases outside gene matches: 12. Germline V CDR1 and CDR2: LGHDT, YNNKEL (reference sequence). The CDR3 totals 17 residues. Original analysis: It was from reference gene primer amplification that nucleated cell counts were estimated. The method was immunoSEQ multiplex PCR; TCRdb's version includes in-frame clones alone and lacks a portion of them. For V, J and clone size, that table is used; D and trimming come from the DNA. The repertoire consists of 150,000 to 200,000 clones, with roughly four fifths occurring once and the leading ten covering around 20%.

Sequenced input: peripheral blood. The TCR comes from an elderly woman with acute or convalescent COVID-19. The chain is built from TRBV3-1 (or the pseudogene TRBV3-2) and TRBJ2-7; TRBD2 matches at 7 bases. CDR3 bases: TGTGCCAGCAGCCAAGGGAGGGCCGAACTAGCGATCTACGAGCAGTACTTC. It specifies CASSQGRAELAIYEQYF.